The TCR beta chain under discussion was sequenced for a study of OX40 agonist ivuxolimab in advanced cancers. Context from the whole study: The costimulatory receptor OX40 (CD134) was targeted by ivuxolimab, a fully human IgG2 agonistic monoclonal antibody. The point of sequencing TCRbeta in the periphery was to test whether ivuxolimab changed TCR sequence diversity and drove clonal T-cell expansion. Partial responses were achieved by three dose-escalation patients, of whom one had hepatocellular carcinoma and two had cutaneous melanoma. The dose-escalation cohort was almost 85% male with a mean age of about 60 years, ranging from roughly 23 to 80. The paper reports the monotherapy dose-escalation portion (N of about 50 patients) of the phase I ivuxolimab trial. Of the roughly 51 patients in dose escalation, around 20 had hepatocellular carcinoma, some 15 had melanoma, 9 had renal cell carcinoma and 9 had head and neck cancer. Intravenous ivuxolimab was administered to patients every 2 weeks at six dose levels: 0.01, 0.1, 0.3, 1.5, 3 and 10 mg/kg. Patients were allowed to have had prior anti-PD-1, anti-PD-L1 or anti-CTLA-4 therapy, and around 41% of the dose-escalation patients had previously received checkpoint inhibitors. What the authors observed across the whole study: At doses of 0.1 to 3.0 mg/kg, clonal expansion of both CD4+ and CD8+ blood T cells was observed from baseline to week 6. Low levels of normalized T-cell clonal expansion were also seen in some patients who did not respond. After ivuxolimab, expanded clones were on average more numerous among CD8+ T cells than among CD4+ T cells. The antigen specificity of the clonally expanded peripheral T cells was not determined. In the 0.1-3.0 mg/kg groups, partial responders were among the patients with the lowest normalized peripheral clonal expansion, particularly in CD8+ T cells.

The junction carries 7 bases between V and J, which are trimmed by 0 bases and 1 base respectively. The CDR3 spans 15 residues, from the cysteine through the phenylalanine. This entry keeps only the CDR3 DNA: 45 bases, framed from base 1. Reading the germline V gene (reference sequence) gives CDR1 LNHDA and CDR2 SQIVND. The trial excluded patients who had a history of autoimmune disease or were on systemic immunosuppression. In every dose cohort, peripheral blood was drawn for TCR sequencing at baseline, cycle 4 day 1, and cycle 7 day 1. Samples came from an open-label, multicenter, first-in-human phase I dose-escalation trial of ivuxolimab. Adults with locally advanced or metastatic melanoma, renal cell, hepatocellular, or head and neck squamous cell carcinoma were enrolled in the trial. Before TCR sequencing, CD4+ and CD8+ T cells were separately sorted from peripheral blood. To sequence the TCRbeta CDR3 region, genomic DNA was isolated from the sorted cells. The immunoSEQ Assay was used to sequence the TCRbeta CDR3 regions. TCRdb stores this immuneACCESS table with in-frame sequences only. Part of the clones is absent; in the studies checked, under half of the shortfall reflects unresolved V genes, and no reason is known for the rest. Here the sample has about 74,000 clones; roughly 84% occur a single time. The ten largest account for roughly 2.1% of the sample.

Details on this clone: It lacks a known antigen. Base qualities are not recorded, but no much larger clone differs from it by a single base.

This clonotype originated in an adult with an advanced solid tumor such as melanoma, head and neck, liver or kidney cancer. The sequence joins TRBV19 to TRBJ1-5, with a tentative D gene TRBD1 over 5 matching bases. The material was CD4+ or CD8+ T cells sorted from blood, obtained in a trial of the OX40 agonist ivuxolimab. The DNA sequence is TGTGCCAGTAGTATAGACAGGGCAAGCAATCAGCCCCAGCATTTT. This is translated as CASSIDRASNQPQHF.